What follows are 22 T cell receptor beta chains derived from one specimen sequenced in a study of blood T cell repertoires in COVID-19. Generated by immunoSEQ multiplex PCR, the TCRdb table keeps only in-frame clones and is missing some. The sample has around 200,000 clones, roughly 80% seen once. Material for sequencing was peripheral blood. The source is an older woman with acute or convalescent COVID-19.

The V call is TRBV18, the J call TRBJ1-5; D might be TRBD1 (6 bases). Germline CDR1 reads KGHSH; CDR2 reads LQKENI. This CDR3 spans 13 amino acids. Trimming removed 6 bases at V and 4 bases at J, with 10 bases between. The CDR3 DNA reads TGTGCCAGCTCCACCGACAGGAATCAGCCCCAGCATTTT. Residues: CASSTDRNQPQHF. The full variable domain, with the rest looked up from reference TRBV18 and TRBJ1-5, is NAGVMQNPRHLVRRRGQEARLRCSPMKGHSHVYWYRQLPEEGLKFMVYLQKENIIDESGMPKERFSAEFPKEGPSILRIQQVVRGDSAAYFCASSTDRNQPQHFGDGTRLSIL.

The V gene is TRBV11-3, the J gene TRBJ2-2, with D perhaps matching TRBD2 (6 bases). Germline CDR1 SGHNT, CDR2 YENEEA. The CDR3 spans 15 residues. The V and J ends lost 6 bases and 4 bases respectively, with 15 bases between them. The CDR3 sequence is CASSLRGRGTGELFF. The CDR3, as DNA: TGTGCCAGCAGTCTGCGGGGCCGGGGCACCGGGGAGCTGTTTTTT.

J is TRBJ2-5 and V is TRBV10-2; possible D gene TRBD2, 5 bases. Between the trimmed V and J ends, which lost 7 bases and 0 bases, there was a span of 12 bases. There are 14 residues in the CDR3. The germline V gene encodes CDR1 WSHSY and CDR2 SAAADI. The DNA of the CDR3 is TGCGCCAGCAAAGGTGTCGGGAACCAAGAGACCCAGTACTTC. This encodes CASKGVGNQETQYF.

The DNA of the CDR3 is TGTGCCAGCGGCTACTCGACAGGGCCCCACGACATGAACACTGAAGCTTTCTTT. This sequence encodes CASGYSTGPHDMNTEAFF. This chain uses TRBV27 with TRBJ1-1, with TRBD1 matching 7 bases. This CDR3 is built from 18 residues. V dropped 8 bases and J dropped 0; count of bases not matched to a gene: 18. CDR1 and CDR2 from the germline V gene are MNHEY and SMNVEV (reference sequence).

The chain uses TRBV5-1 and TRBJ2-5; TRBD2 matches 8 bases. V shed 3 bases and J 7 bases; nucleotides not matched to a gene: 17. The length of the CDR3 is 17 residues. Germline V gives CDR1 SGHRS, CDR2 YFSETQ. The CDR3 region is CASSWESSGRGSATQYF. The CDR3, as DNA: TGCGCCAGCAGCTGGGAGTCGAGCGGGAGAGGAAGCGCGACCCAGTACTTC.

This chain links TRBV29-1 with TRBJ2-7, with D possibly being TRBD1 (6 bases). V lost 5 bases and J lost 2, with 22 bases in between. CDR1 and CDR2 (germline): SQVTM, ANQGSEA. This CDR3 contains 16 residues. The CDR3 is CSVLRGSQGNAYEQYF. The CDR3, as DNA: TGCAGCGTTTTAAGGGGGTCCCAGGGGAACGCCTACGAGCAGTACTTC.

The rearrangement links TRBV6-4 to TRBJ1-2, with D unclear. The CDR3 totals 13 residues. Germline CDR1 reads MRHNA; CDR2 reads SNTAGT. Trimming pared 3 bases from V and 4 bases from J, leaving 9 bases between. In DNA form, the CDR3 reads TGTGCCAGCAGTGATGCCAGGATCTATGGCTACACCTTC. Translation gives CASSDARIYGYTF.

The gene calls are TRBV29-1 and TRBJ1-5, with a weak D call TRBD1 (5 bases). CDR3 size: 12 residues. V shed 3 bases and J shed 5 bases, with 8 bases lying between them. Germline V gives CDR1 SQVTM, CDR2 ANQGSEA. The CDR3 loop reads CSVESGDQPQHF. CDR3 bases: TGCAGCGTTGAGTCGGGGGATCAGCCCCAGCATTTT.

V is TRBV4-1 and J is TRBJ1-4, with 8 nucleotides matching TRBD1. Germline values: CDR1 MGHRA, CDR2 YSYEKL. V lost 8 bases, J lost 1 base, and 9 bases stayed unmatched. CDR3 length: 16 residues. For the CDR3, the DNA is TGCGCCAGCCACCGGACAGGGCAAATAACTAATGAAAAACTGTTTTTT. Amino acid sequence: CASHRTGQITNEKLFF.

V usage is TRBV29-1 and J usage is TRBJ2-6, with 8 bases aligning to TRBD1. Looked up from germline, CDR1 is SQVTM and CDR2 is ANQGSEA. The CDR3 covers 17 residues. With 4 bases clipped from V and 0 bases from J, the junction kept 8 bases outside the gene matches. The DNA for the CDR3 is TGCAGCGTTGTATGGGGACAGGTTCTCTCTGGGGCCAACGTCCTGACTTTC. It encodes CSVVWGQVLSGANVLTF.

This chain connects TRBV10-3 to TRBJ2-2, with 7 bases identical to TRBD1. Germline CDR1 ENHRY, CDR2 SYGVKD. Trimming removed 10 bases from V and 1 base from J; junction bases left unmatched: 9. CDR3 length equals 15 residues. The CDR3: CATGGSGRNTGELFF. The DNA of the CDR3 is TGTGCCACAGGGGGATCGGGGCGGAACACCGGGGAGCTGTTTTTT.

The chain employs TRBV29-1 and TRBJ2-2; TRBD1 aligns across 9 bases. Trimming at V came to 6 bases and at J to 7 bases, leaving 18 bases not matched to a gene. Per germline, CDR1 SQVTM and CDR2 ANQGSEA. This CDR3 has 17 amino acids. The CDR3 reads CSVYGTGLGFFFGELFF. DNA for the CDR3: TGCAGCGTATACGGGACAGGGTTGGGGTTTTTTTTCGGGGAGCTGTTTTTT.

CDR3 DNA: TGTGCCAGCAGCAAAAGGAATCCGAGGAATGGCTACACCTTC. Protein product: CASSKRNPRNGYTF. This chain joins TRBV21-1 and TRBJ1-2. TRBV21-1 is given as a pseudogene. The CDR3 is 14 residues long.

V is TRBV5-6 and J is TRBJ1-2, with D perhaps matching TRBD1 (6 bases). The CDR3 covers 15 residues. With 0 bases removed from V and 4 bases from J, the gap between germline ends came to 13 bases. Germline V gene data show CDR1 as SGHDT and CDR2 as YYEEEE. This CDR3 is CASSLDRARVYGYTF. Written as DNA, the CDR3 is TGTGCCAGCAGCTTGGACAGGGCTCGAGTCTATGGCTACACCTTC.

The rearrangement joins TRBV5-1 to TRBJ1-4; D may be TRBD1 (5 bases). The V and J ends lost 1 base and 6 bases respectively, with 13 bases between them. The length of the CDR3 is 15 residues. From germline, CDR1 is SGHRS and CDR2 YFSETQ. Here the CDR3 DNA reads TGCGCCAGCAGCTTGATCGAGGGGAGGGATGAAAAACTGTTTTTT. It yields the protein CASSLIEGRDEKLFF.

The chain links TRBV5-6 to TRBJ2-3; TRBD2 matches 11 bases. The CDR3 extends over 16 amino acids. Germline CDR1 SGHDT, CDR2 YYEEEE. With V trimmed by 4 bases and J by 2 bases, 6 bases remained unmatched. In nucleotides, the CDR3 is TGTGCCAGCAGCGCGACTAGCGGGATTCTCACAGATACGCAGTATTTT. Protein sequence: CASSATSGILTDTQYF. Full variable domain (outside the CDR3, taken from reference TRBV5-6 and TRBJ2-3): DAGVTQSPTHLIKTRGQQVTLRCSPKSGHDTVSWYQQALGQGPQFIFQYYEEEERQRGNFPDRFSGHQFPNYSSELNVNALLLGDSALYLCASSATSGILTDTQYFGPGTRLTVL.

This clone was detected only a few times. The chain links TRBV29-1 to TRBJ2-5, with D possibly TRBD2 on 5 matching bases. V was cut by 8 bases and J by 4 bases, with 17 bases left in between. CDR1 and CDR2 (germline): SQVTM, ANQGSEA. The CDR3 contains 13 residues. CDR3: CSLPGFEGETQYF. In nucleotides, the CDR3 is TGCAGCCTCCCGGGGTTTGAGGGAGAGACCCAGTACTTC. Based on the CDR3 plus reference TRBV29-1 and TRBJ2-5, the full variable domain is SAVISQKPSRDICQRGTSLTIQCQVDSQVTMMFWYRQQPGQSLTLIATANQGSEATYESGFVIDKFPISRPNLTFSTLTVSNMSPEDSSIYLCSLPGFEGETQYFGPGTRLLVL.

This clone was detected a few times. This chain connects TRBV29-1 to TRBJ2-4; TRBD2 aligns across 12 bases. The ends lost 7 bases at V and 4 bases at J; junction bases unmatched: 2. Germline lookup yields CDR1 SQVTM and CDR2 ANQGSEA. CDR3 length equals 13 residues. CDR3 region: CSGLAGDKNIQYF. The CDR3 region has the DNA TGCAGCGGACTAGCGGGGGATAAAAACATTCAGTACTTC.

J is TRBJ1-3 and V is TRBV15, with 7 bases that match TRBD1. V trimming: 2 bases; J trimming: 0 bases; junction bases outside the gene matches: 10. This CDR3 region has 18 residues. Germline V gene sequence: CDR1 LNHNV, CDR2 YYDKDF (reference sequence). In DNA form, the CDR3 reads TGTGCCACCAGCAGATGGCCCTGGGGACAGATCTCTGGAAACACCATATATTTT. This codes for CATSRWPWGQISGNTIYF.

V and J are TRBV11-2 and TRBJ1-1; D possibly corresponds to TRBD1 (5 bases). CDR1 is SGHAT and CDR2 is FQNNGV in the germline V gene. The ends were cut back, 1 base at V and 4 bases at J, with 13 bases in the middle. The CDR3 is 15 amino acids. The CDR3 bases are TGTGCCAGCAGCTTAGGACGGGGGAAAACCACTGAAGCTTTCTTT. Encoded protein: CASSLGRGKTTEAFF.

The chain recombines TRBV28 with TRBJ2-5; 11 bases are a match to TRBD1. With V trimmed by 9 bases and J by 6 bases, 9 bases remained unmatched. The CDR3 is made up of 14 amino acids. CDR1 MDHEN and CDR2 SYDVKM come from the germline V gene. For the CDR3, the DNA is TGTGCCAGTTACGGGACAGGGGGTGGGAAGACCCAGTACTTC. This gives the protein CASYGTGGGKTQYF.

This clone was observed once. The sample carries other DNA sequences with the same CDR3. This chain links TRBV5-4 with TRBJ1-1; D uncertain. The length of the CDR3 is 14 residues. Germline CDR1 SGHNT, CDR2 YYREEE (reference sequence). Trimming removed 0 bases at V and 0 bases at J, with 6 bases between. The CDR3 reads CASSLGQVNTEAFF. In DNA, the CDR3 is TGTGCCAGCAGCTTGGGGCAAGTGAACACTGAAGCTTTCTTT.